These T cell receptor beta chains were read from a single sample in a study of Ad26.COV2.S vaccination and SARS-CoV-2 variants. Only in-frame clones appear in the TCRdb table, and some are missing; sequencing was by immunoSEQ multiplex PCR. The table has approximately 480,000 clones, about 83% seen once; the top ten hold more than 10%. Sequences were derived from peripheral blood, sampled in a trial of Ad26.COV2.S vaccine versus placebo. The source is a person aged 18 to 59 who received the Ad26.COV2.S COVID-19 vaccine or a placebo. Each CDR3 is given with its conserved first and last residue. A D gene is named only where the DNA matches it firmly.

cdr3_length	d_call	j_call	v_call	cdr3_aa
16	TRBD2	TRBJ2-1	TRBV19	CASTPAGGRTYNEQFF
14	-	TRBJ2-2	TRBV19	CASSIDGAPRELFF
14	-	TRBJ1-5	TRBV6-6	CASSYSGSNQPQHF
11	TRBD1	TRBJ1-2	TRBV6-5	CATGQGNGYTF
14	TRBD1	TRBJ1-2	TRBV18	CASSPEEGAFGYTF
15	-	TRBJ1-4	TRBV7-2	CASSLGGGGREKLFF
16	-	TRBJ2-2	TRBV7-2	CASTQFVGTPTGELFF
15	-	TRBJ1-1	TRBV20-1	CSASSGSKGNTEAFF
14	-	TRBJ1-3	TRBV5-4	CASSLDAAGNTIYF
12	-	TRBJ1-5	TRBV19	CASSSGDQPQHF
13	-	TRBJ2-7	TRBV3-1/TRBV3-2	CASSQDGRGQLYF
17	TRBD1	TRBJ1-1	TRBV7-2	CASSLPPGQGFNTEAFF
16	-	TRBJ1-2	TRBV6-1	CASSEWGGRQIYGYTF
15	-	TRBJ2-1	TRBV11-3	CASSPSSSSYNEQFF
14	TRBD2	TRBJ2-7	TRBV9	CASSDGLAYYEQYF
13	TRBD2	TRBJ2-1	TRBV28	CASRGTSENEQFF
13	-	TRBJ2-5	TRBV29-1	CSVLRGGWETQYF
17	TRBD2	TRBJ2-3	TRBV5-4	CASSPPRLAGHTDTQYF
17	-	TRBJ2-1	TRBV6-2/TRBV6-3	CASSYSLPRRSYNEQFF
17	-	TRBJ2-5	TRBV3-1/TRBV3-2	CASSQEGWTAYQETQYF
12	-	TRBJ2-1	TRBV27	CASSLSGNEQFF
18	-	TRBJ1-6	TRBV27	CASSLSLRGSSYNSPLHF
15	TRBD2	TRBJ2-1	TRBV9	CASSSQREGLGEQFF
13	-	TRBJ2-1	TRBV11-2	CASRTGLGNEQFF
15	TRBD1	TRBJ1-1	TRBV4-2	CASSLTGGLDTEAFF
13	-	TRBJ1-3	TRBV29-1	CSVVAGIGNTIYF
13	-	TRBJ1-1	TRBV5-1	CASTEGENTEAFF
13	-	TRBJ2-7	TRBV28	CASSTGIASPARF
19	TRBD2	TRBJ2-2	TRBV15	CATSRVLIGLAGETGELFF
14	TRBD1	TRBJ2-7	TRBV27	CASSSLTGWVGQYF
15	TRBD1	TRBJ1-6	TRBV7-9	CASSPPDRENSPLHF
14	TRBD1	TRBJ2-2	TRBV3-1/TRBV3-2	CASSDQGATGELFF
16	-	TRBJ1-2	TRBV5-1	CASSSSQGQRNYGYTF
18	TRBD2	TRBJ2-7	TRBV20-1	CSASSGLAGSGSSYEQYF
14	TRBD2	TRBJ2-7	TRBV24-1	CATSGASGSYEQYF
15	TRBD2	TRBJ2-7	TRBV3-1/TRBV3-2	CASSQPGLALNEQYF
15	TRBD1	TRBJ1-5	TRBV5-5	CASRLDRAGNQPQHF